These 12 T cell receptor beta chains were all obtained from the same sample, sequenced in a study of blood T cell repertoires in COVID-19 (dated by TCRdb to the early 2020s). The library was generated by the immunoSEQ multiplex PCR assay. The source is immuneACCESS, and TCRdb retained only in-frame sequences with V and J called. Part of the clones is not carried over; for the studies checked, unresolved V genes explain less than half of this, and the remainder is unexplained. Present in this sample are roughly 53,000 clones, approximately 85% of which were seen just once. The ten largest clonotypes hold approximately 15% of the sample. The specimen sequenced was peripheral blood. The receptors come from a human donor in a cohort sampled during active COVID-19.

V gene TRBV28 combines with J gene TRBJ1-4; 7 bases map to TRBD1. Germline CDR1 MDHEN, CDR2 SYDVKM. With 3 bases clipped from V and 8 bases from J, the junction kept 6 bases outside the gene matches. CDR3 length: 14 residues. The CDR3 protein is CASSLTGLWEKLFF. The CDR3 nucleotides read TGTGCCAGCAGTTTGACAGGGCTTTGGGAAAAACTGTTTTTT.

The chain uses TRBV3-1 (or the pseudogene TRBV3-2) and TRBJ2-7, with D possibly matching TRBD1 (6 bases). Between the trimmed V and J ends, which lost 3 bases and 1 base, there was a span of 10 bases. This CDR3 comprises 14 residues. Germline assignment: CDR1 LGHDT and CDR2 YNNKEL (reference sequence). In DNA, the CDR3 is TGTGCCAGCAGCCATAGGGACAAATCCTACGAGCAGTACTTC. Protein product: CASSHRDKSYEQYF.

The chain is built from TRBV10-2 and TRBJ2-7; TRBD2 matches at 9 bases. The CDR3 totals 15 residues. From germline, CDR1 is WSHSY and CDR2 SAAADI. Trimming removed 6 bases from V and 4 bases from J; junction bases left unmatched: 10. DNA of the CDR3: TGCGCCAGCAGAGAAGTCCTAGCGGGAATTTACGAGCAGTACTTC. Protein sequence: CASREVLAGIYEQYF.

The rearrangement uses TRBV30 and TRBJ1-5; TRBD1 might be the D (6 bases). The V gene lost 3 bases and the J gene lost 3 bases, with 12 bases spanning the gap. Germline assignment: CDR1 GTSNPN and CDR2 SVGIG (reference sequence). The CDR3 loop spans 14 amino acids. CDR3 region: CAWRETGSNQPQHF. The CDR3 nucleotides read TGTGCCTGGAGGGAAACAGGGTCCAATCAGCCCCAGCATTTT.

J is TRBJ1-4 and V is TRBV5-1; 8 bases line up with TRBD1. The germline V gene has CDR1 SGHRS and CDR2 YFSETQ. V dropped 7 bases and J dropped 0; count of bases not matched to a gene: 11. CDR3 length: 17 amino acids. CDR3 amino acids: CASPLQGAYATNEKLFF. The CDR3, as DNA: TGCGCCAGCCCCCTCCAGGGGGCGTATGCAACTAATGAAAAACTGTTTTTT.

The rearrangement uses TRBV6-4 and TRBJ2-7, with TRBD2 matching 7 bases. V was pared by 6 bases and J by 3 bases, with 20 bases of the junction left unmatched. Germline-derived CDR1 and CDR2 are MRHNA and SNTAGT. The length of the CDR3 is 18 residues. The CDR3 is CASRTGTTRVAVYYEQYF. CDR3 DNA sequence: TGTGCCAGCAGGACCGGGACTACCAGGGTCGCTGTCTACTACGAGCAGTACTTC.

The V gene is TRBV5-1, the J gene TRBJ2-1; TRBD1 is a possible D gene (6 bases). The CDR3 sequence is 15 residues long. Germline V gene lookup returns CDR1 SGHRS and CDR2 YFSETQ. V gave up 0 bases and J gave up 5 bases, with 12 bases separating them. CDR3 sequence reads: CASSLDSGQHNEQFF. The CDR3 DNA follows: TGCGCCAGCAGCTTGGATTCGGGACAACACAATGAGCAGTTCTTC. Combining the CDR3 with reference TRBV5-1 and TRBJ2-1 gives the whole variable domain KAGVTQTPRYLIKTRGQQVTLSCSPISGHRSVSWYQQTPGQGLQFLFEYFSETQRNKGNFPGRFSGRQFSNSRSEMNVSTLELGDSALYLCASSLDSGQHNEQFFGPGTRLTVL.

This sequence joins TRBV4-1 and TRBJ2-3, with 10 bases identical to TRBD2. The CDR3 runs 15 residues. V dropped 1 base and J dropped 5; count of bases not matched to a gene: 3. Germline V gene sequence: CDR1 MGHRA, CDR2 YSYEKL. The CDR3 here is CASSQVPSGGDTQYF. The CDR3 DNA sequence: TGCGCCAGCAGCCAAGTTCCTAGCGGGGGAGATACGCAGTATTTT.

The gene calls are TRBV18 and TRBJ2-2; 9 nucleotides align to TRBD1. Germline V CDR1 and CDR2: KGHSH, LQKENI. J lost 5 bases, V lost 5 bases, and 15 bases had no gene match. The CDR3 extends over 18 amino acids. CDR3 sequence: CASSYTQSGTGKTGELFF. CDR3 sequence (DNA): TGTGCCAGCTCATATACTCAATCCGGGACAGGGAAAACCGGGGAGCTGTTTTTT.

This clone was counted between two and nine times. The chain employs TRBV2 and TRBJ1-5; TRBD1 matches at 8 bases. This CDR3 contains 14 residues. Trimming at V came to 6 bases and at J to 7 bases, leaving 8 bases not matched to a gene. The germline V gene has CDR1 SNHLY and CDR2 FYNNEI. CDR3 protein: CASSGQGARQPQHF. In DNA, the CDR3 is TGTGCCAGCAGCGGTCAGGGGGCCCGGCAGCCCCAGCATTTT. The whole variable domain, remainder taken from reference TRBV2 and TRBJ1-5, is EPEVTQTPSHQVTQMGQEVILRCVPISNHLYFYWYRQILGQKVEFLVSFYNNEISEKSEIFDDQFSVERPDGSNFTLKIRSTKLEDSAMYFCASSGQGARQPQHFGDGTRLSIL.

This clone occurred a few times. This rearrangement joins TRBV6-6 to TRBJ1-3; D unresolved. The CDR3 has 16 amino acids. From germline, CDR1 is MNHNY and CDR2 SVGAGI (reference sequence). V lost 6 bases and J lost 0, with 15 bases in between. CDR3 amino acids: CASRSPGNLSGNTIYF. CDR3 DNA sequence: TGTGCCAGCAGGTCCCCAGGAAATCTCTCTGGAAACACCATATATTTT.

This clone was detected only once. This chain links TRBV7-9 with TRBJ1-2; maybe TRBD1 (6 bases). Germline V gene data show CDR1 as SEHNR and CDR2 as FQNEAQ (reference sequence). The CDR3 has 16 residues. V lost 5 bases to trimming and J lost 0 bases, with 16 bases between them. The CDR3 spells CASSKSPGTPNYGYTF. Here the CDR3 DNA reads TGTGCCAGCAGCAAAAGCCCCGGGACACCTAACTATGGCTACACCTTC.